This TCR beta chain stems from a study of shared clonotypes between healthy human individuals. Study-level findings and limits: Larger estimated richness was generally seen in naive subsets than in memory subsets. Clonotypes shared by all four sorted-subset donors had higher generation probabilities than non-shared clonotypes. Some naive CD4 clonotypes, around 5%, turned up in common across a handful of donors. Among donors, the sharing of clonotypes was expected to be influenced by sequencing depth.

Using immunoSEQ multiplex PCR, the repertoire was profiled, and TCRdb retains in-frame clones only, with some absent. Among 2,100,000 or so clones listed, nearly 97% were seen once. This clone was counted once. Its antigen remains unknown. The CDR3 is 18 amino acids. Germline values: CDR1 WNHNN, CDR2 SYGVQD (reference sequence). J was trimmed by 4 bases and V by 10 bases; bases with no gene match: 19. V is TRBV10-1 and J is TRBJ2-6, with 7 positions matching TRBD1. Input material: naive CD4+ T cells sorted from blood. Subset in this sample: CD45RA+ positively selected. The sequence derives from a man aged 18 to 30 in good health. The CDR3 region has the DNA TGCGCCATGCCCCAAGACAGGGCGCCCTCCCTGGGGGCCAACGTCCTGACTTTC. This encodes CAMPQDRAPSLGANVLTF.